This TCR beta chain was captured in a study of OX40 agonist ivuxolimab in advanced cancers. Study overall: The dose-escalation cohort had hepatocellular carcinoma, melanoma, renal cell or head and neck cancer. Having had anti-PD-1, anti-PD-L1 or anti-CTLA-4 therapy before was allowed, and roughly 38% had some.

This clone was detected only a few times. What it binds is not known. The method was immunoSEQ multiplex PCR; TCRdb's version includes in-frame clones alone and lacks a portion of them. The data hold 90,000 to 95,000 clones, with 84% observed a single time. Study conclusions and caveats: Expanded peripheral T cell antigen specificity was not determined. Patients with a partial response at 0.1-3.0 mg/kg had among the lowest clonal expansion.

CDR1 SEHNR and CDR2 FQNEAQ come from the germline V gene (reference sequence). The junction had 3 bases not matched to a gene; V was cut back by 5 bases and J by 4 bases. The CDR3 is 14 amino acids. The chain joins TRBV7-9 to TRBJ2-5, with TRBD1 matching over 11 bases. This specimen was CD4+ or CD8+ T cells sorted from blood, taken in a trial of the OX40 agonist ivuxolimab. This sequence was found in an adult with an advanced solid tumor such as melanoma, head and neck, liver or kidney cancer. The CDR3 sequence is CASSHGTGGETQYF. The CDR3 coding sequence is TGTGCCAGCAGCCATGGGACAGGGGGAGAGACCCAGTACTTC.